This T cell receptor (beta chain) was captured by sequencing in a study of Graves' ophthalmopathy and Graves' hyperthyroidism (dated by TCRdb to the late 2010s). In terms of the full investigation: Peripheral blood samples were taken at the time of initial diagnosis, before any treatment was given. The study used signatures of the TCR beta repertoire to tell Graves' ophthalmopathy apart from Graves' hyperthyroidism and to predict which patients would progress to ophthalmopathy. In total, 120 to 150 blood samples were TCR-sequenced: 43 ophthalmopathy, some 72 hyperthyroidism and roughly 17 hyperthyroidism-to-ophthalmopathy patients. To explore V-J signatures that distinguish ophthalmopathy from hyperthyroidism, a discovery set of around 100 patients was enrolled, made up of some 41 with ophthalmopathy and some 60 with stable hyperthyroidism. The independent validation cohort included about 19 hyperthyroidism patients plus 17 patients who later progressed from hyperthyroidism to ophthalmopathy. In a handful of hyperthyroidism patients, the T-cell repertoires found in thyroid tissue were compared with those found in blood. Once sampling was done, hyperthyroidism patients were given methimazole at a starting dose of 30 mg daily, while ophthalmopathy patients were given high-dose intravenous methylprednisolone.

For repertoire sequencing, TCR beta CDR3 regions were amplified from RNA transcripts. The first round was an RT-PCR using HTBI primers with the Qiagen OneStep RT-PCR kit, and this first round was followed by a second-round multiplex PCR, then size selection and purification. Libraries were sequenced on an Illumina HiSeq2000 using paired-end 100 bp reads. Concerning the study's data processing: SOAPnuke was used to process the reads, removing any read that contained adapters or uncalled bases, had a mean Phred below 15, or lacked an exact match to the constant primer or identifier. COPE v1.2.5 was used to merge high-quality paired reads. Each unique nucleotide sequence was defined as a clonotype, and clonotypes were aligned to IMGT TRB V, D and J references with MiTCR v1.1. The analysis was limited to V-J combinations with a frequency above 0.0001, which together covered about 99% of repertoires. A TCR clonal expansion and chaos score per V-J combination was defined as the ratio of F50 clonal expansion to chaos observed in the TCRdist matrix. Welch's t-statistics and random forest were used to reduce features to 10 to 15 V-J combinations, which were fed into a naive Bayes classifier. The Morisita-Horn index was used to measure how similar the thyroid and blood repertoires were. TCRdb took the public reads, trimmed them with fastp at Q25, ran MiXCR for clone calling and kept in-frame beta chains. Rows with a matching CDR3 protein are joined into one entry that keeps the most common DNA and genes. TCRdb assigned the V and J calls; the authors' analysis was not used. For this sample the table gives more than 300,000 distinct CDR3 sequences, of which approximately 18% were detected only once. Together, the top ten hold 2.4% of the sample.

The CDR3 runs 13 amino acids, cysteine and phenylalanine included. Only the CDR3 DNA is retained, 39 bases long and in frame from the first base. V has 6 bases trimmed and J has 6 bases trimmed; junction bases matching no gene number 6. A patient counted as having stable hyperthyroidism if there was no progression to ophthalmopathy within 18 months of follow-up. Hyperthyroidism patients were newly diagnosed, with disease duration under 2 months, and aged 18 to 65 years. Patients were excluded if they had other autoimmune diseases, uncontrolled infections, pregnancy or lactation. Clinical symptoms, serum thyroxine, TRAb, thyroid ultrasound and orbital computed tomography formed the basis of the diagnosis. Ficoll-Paque density gradient centrifugation was used to isolate PBMCs from around 10 ml of fresh peripheral blood. Trizol reagent was used to extract the total RNA, and its quality was then checked on an Agilent 2100 Bioanalyzer.

To note about this clonotype: Its recognized antigen is unknown. Base qualities are missing; no much larger clone stands one base away.

Here is what the overall study found, with its caveats: In validation, the model predicted ophthalmopathy progression with 70.59% sensitivity and about 77% specificity; some 13 predicted patients were CT-confirmed with GO in a median of about 6.2 months. Most expanded thyroid clonotypes with frequency above 0.001 were also detected in blood, suggesting blood repertoires may reflect the thyroid immune response. No statistical method was used to set the sample size in advance, and the investigators knew which group each participant was assigned to. In cross-validation, the 13-signature model distinguished ophthalmopathy from stable hyperthyroidism with 85% to 90% sensitivity and around 81% specificity, and in the test set the corresponding values were around 78% and 73%.

Sequenced input: peripheral blood. This TCR came from an adult woman with stable Graves' hyperthyroidism. This receptor chain uses TRBV12-3 or TRBV12-4 and TRBJ1-2, with 8 junctional bases fitting TRBD1. The bases are TGTGCCAGCAGCCTGGACAGGGTGAATGGCTACACCTTC. This gives the protein CASSLDRVNGYTF.